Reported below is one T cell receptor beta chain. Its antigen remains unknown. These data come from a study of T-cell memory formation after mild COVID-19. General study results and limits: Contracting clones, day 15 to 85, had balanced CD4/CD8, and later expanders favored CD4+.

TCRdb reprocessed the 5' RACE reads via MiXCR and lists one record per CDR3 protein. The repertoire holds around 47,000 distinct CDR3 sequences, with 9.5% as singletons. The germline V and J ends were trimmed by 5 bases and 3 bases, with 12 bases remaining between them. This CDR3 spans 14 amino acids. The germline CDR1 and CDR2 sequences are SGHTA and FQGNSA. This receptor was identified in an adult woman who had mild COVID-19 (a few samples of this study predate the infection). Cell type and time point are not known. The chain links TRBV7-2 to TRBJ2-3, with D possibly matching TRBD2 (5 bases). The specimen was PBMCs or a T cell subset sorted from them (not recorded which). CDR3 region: CASSQGLLTDTQYF. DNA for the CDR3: TGTGCCAGCAGCCAAGGACTGTTGACAGATACGCAGTATTTT.